Included here is one T cell receptor (beta chain) sequence, with context. What it binds is not known. The data originate from a study of T cell responses to AZD1222 COVID-19 vaccine. Points from the study as a whole: Repertoires were sampled only after the peak T cell response. Clonal diversity may have been underestimated, and the donors were mostly white British, with more females than males.

Per germline, CDR1 SEHNR and CDR2 FQNEAQ (reference sequence). This CDR3 is 15 amino acids long. Trimming cost V 5 bases and J 0 bases, with 10 bases left between them. Assay used: immunoSEQ multiplex PCR; TCRdb lists only in-frame clones, some missing. Counted here are roughly 180,000 clones, about nine tenths occurring once; the ten biggest clones make up around 1.9%. The V gene is TRBV7-9, the J gene TRBJ2-2; D might be TRBD1 (6 bases). The sequences come from peripheral blood, collected 28 days after the second AZD1222 dose. The source is an adult who received the AZD1222 COVID-19 vaccine. The CDR3 DNA reads as TGTGCCAGCAGCCTCGGGACAACGAACACCGGGGAGCTGTTTTTT. Protein product: CASSLGTTNTGELFF.